This T cell receptor beta chain is from a study of T-cell reconstitution after alpha-beta-depleted transplantation in children. General study points: Two months or so post-transplant, alpha-beta T cells reportedly derived from several hundred expanded graft clones. Surviving recipient T cells and thymic progenitors produced the high day-60 TCRbeta diversity seen in some patients. T-cell counts and diversity at one year post-transplant came mainly from newly produced T cells.

This clonotype was found many times. Its cognate antigen is unknown. The germline CDR1 and CDR2 sequences are SGHRS and YFSETQ. V gave up 5 bases and J gave up 4 bases; unmatched junction bases: 9. CDR3 size: 15 residues. The library targeted TCRbeta and was prepared with unique molecular identifiers. TCRdb re-analysed the PCR reads in MiXCR, keeping a single row per CDR3 protein. The repertoire holds around 450,000 distinct CDR3 sequences, with roughly 16% as singletons. The sample was PBMCs, mostly from graft donor cells, taken 360 days after TCRalphabeta/CD19-depleted stem cell transplant. The V and J genes are TRBV5-1 and TRBJ2-5, with 9 bases aligning to TRBD1. This clonotype was sampled from a boy less than two years old who had a stem cell transplant for Wiskott-Aldrich syndrome, so the T cells may come from the graft donor. In DNA form, the CDR3 reads TGCGCCAGCAGGCCTACAGGGGGCGAGGGAGAGACCCAGTACTTC. This sequence encodes CASRPTGGEGETQYF.